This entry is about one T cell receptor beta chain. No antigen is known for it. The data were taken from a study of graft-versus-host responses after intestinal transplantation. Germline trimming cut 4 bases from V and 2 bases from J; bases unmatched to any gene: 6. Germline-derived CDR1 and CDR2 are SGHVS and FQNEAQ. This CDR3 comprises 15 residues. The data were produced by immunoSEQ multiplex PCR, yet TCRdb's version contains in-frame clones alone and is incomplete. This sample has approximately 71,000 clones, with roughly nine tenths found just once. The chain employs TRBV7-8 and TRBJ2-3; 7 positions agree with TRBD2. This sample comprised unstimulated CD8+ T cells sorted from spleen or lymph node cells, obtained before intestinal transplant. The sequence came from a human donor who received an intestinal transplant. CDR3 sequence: CASSSQRGVTDTQYF. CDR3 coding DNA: TGTGCCAGCAGCTCCCAGCGGGGCGTCACAGATACGCAGTATTTT. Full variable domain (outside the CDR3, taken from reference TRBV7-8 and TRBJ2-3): GAGVSQSPRYKVAKRGQDVALRCDPISGHVSLFWYQQALGQGPEFLTYFQNEAQLDKSGLPSDRFFAERPEGSVSTLKIQRTQQEDSAVYLCASSSQRGVTDTQYFGPGTRLTVL.